This T cell receptor beta chain comes out of a study of cytomegalovirus exposure and HLA in healthy donors. About the study: The roughly 100 million unique TCR beta sequences, from about 179 million T cells, were found by an earlier analysis.

This CDR3 region has 15 residues. On this clone itself: Its antigen is unknown.

The PCR contained 60 Vbeta and 13 Jbeta primers. Sequencing used immunoSEQ multiplex PCR; TCRdb keeps in-frame clones, though not all of them. The sample shows more than 150,000 clones, 77% of them seen only once. Study outcomes and limitations: Accounts indicate the classifier identified cytomegalovirus status with strong specificity and sensitivity. A cluster of highly shared sequence variants was likely a sequencing artifact. Most subjects' HLA-A and HLA-B alleles were reportedly predicted from TCR beta sequences.

This receptor was identified in a man younger than 35 in good health and CMV-seronegative. The V and J genes are TRBV21-1 and TRBJ1-3; TRBD1, as called in the table, went unchecked against the DNA. TRBV21-1 is an annotated pseudogene. The sample comprised PBMCs. The CDR3 spells CASSKCRVSGNTIYF. In DNA, the CDR3 is TGTGCCAGCAGCAAATGCAGGGTCTCTGGAAACACCATATATTTT.